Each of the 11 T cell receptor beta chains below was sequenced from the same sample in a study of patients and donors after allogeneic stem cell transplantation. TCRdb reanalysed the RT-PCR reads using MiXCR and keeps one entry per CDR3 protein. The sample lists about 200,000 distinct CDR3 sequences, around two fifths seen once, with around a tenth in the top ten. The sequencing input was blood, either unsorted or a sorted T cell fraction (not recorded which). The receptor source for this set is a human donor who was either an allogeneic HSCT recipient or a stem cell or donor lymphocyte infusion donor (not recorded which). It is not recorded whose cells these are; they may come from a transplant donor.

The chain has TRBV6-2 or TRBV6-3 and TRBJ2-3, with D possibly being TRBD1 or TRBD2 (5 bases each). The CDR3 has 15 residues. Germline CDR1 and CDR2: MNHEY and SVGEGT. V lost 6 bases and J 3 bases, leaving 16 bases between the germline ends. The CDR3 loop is CASSPVLWGTDTQYF. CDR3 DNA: TGTGCCAGCAGCCCCGTGTTGTGGGGGACAGATACGCAGTATTTT.

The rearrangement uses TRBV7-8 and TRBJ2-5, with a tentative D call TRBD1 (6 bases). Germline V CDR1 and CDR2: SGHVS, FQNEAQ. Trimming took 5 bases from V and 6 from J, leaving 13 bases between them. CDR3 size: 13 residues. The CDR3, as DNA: TGTGCCAGCAGCAACAGGGTGGGAAAGACCCAGTACTTC. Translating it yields CASSNRVGKTQYF.

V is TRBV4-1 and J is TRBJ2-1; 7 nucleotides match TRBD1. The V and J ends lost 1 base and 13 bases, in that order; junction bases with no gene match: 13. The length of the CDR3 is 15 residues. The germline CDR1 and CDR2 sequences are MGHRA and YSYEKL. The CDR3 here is CASSQADRRSRGQFF. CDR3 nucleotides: TGCGCCAGCAGCCAAGCGGACAGGAGGTCCCGGGGCCAGTTCTTC.

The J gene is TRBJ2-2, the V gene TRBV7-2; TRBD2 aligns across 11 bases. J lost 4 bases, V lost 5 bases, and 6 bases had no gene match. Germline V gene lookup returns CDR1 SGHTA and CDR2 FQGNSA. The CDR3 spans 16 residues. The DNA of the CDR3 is TGTGCCAGCAGCCGACTAGCGGGGAGGCGCACCGGGGAGCTGTTTTTT. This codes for CASSRLAGRRTGELFF. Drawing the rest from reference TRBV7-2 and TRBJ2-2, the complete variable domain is GAGVSQSPSNKVTEKGKDVELRCDPISGHTALYWYRQSLGQGLEFLIYFQGNSAPDKSGLPSDRFSAERTGGSVSTLTIQRTQQEDSAVYLCASSRLAGRRTGELFFGEGSRLTVL.

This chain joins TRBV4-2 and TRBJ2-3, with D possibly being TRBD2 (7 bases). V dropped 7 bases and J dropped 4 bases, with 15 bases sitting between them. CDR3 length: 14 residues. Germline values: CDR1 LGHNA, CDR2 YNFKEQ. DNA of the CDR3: TGTGCCAGCAACTTTAAGGGGGGGGCAGATACGCAGTATTTT. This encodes CASNFKGGADTQYF.

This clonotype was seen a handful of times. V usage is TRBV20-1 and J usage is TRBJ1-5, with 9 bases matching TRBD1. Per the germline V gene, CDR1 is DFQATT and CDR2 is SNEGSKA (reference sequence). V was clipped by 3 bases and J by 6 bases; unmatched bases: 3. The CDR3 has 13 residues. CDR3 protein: CSASLGQGQPQHF. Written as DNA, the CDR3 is TGCAGTGCTAGTTTGGGACAGGGTCAGCCCCAGCATTTT.

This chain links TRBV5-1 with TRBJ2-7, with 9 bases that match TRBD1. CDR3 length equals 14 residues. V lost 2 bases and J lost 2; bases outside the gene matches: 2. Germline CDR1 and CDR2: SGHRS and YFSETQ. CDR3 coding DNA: TGCGCCAGCAGCTTATGGACAGGGGCCTACGAGCAGTACTTC. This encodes CASSLWTGAYEQYF.

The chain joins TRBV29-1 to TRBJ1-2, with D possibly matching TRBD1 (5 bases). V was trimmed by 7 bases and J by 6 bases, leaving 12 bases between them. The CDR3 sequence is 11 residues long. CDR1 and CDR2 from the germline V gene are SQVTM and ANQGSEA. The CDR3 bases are TGCAGCGCCGGGACTTGGAATGGCTACACCTTC. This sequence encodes CSAGTWNGYTF.

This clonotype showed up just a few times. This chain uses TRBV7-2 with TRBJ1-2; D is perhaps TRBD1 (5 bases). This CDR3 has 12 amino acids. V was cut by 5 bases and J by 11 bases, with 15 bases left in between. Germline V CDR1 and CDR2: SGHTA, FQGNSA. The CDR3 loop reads CASSQKTGTYTF. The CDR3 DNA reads TGTGCCAGCAGCCAAAAGACCGGGACGTACACCTTC.

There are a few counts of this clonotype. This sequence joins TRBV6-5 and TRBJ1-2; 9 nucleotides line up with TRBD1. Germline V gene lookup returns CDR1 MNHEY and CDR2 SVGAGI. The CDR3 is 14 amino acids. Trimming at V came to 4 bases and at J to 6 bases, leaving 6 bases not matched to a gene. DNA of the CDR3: TGTGCCAGCAGTTGGGACAGGGAAACAAATGGCTACACCTTC. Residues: CASSWDRETNGYTF.

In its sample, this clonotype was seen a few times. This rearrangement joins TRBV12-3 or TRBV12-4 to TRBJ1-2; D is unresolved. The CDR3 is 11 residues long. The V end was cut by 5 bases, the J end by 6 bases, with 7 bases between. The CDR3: CASSRMDGYTF. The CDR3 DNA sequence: TGTGCCAGCAGTCGGATGGATGGCTACACCTTC.